The TCR beta chain under discussion was sequenced for a study of T cells in Graves' hyperthyroidism and ophthalmopathy. The CDR3 has 13 amino acids. CDR1 is KGHDR, CDR2 SFDVKD, per germline. The V and J ends lost 7 bases and 3 bases respectively, with 11 bases between them. Amplified TCR beta CDR3 regions came from RNA transcripts. The study used the HTBI primer set for a first-round RT-PCR of the TCR CDR3. TCRdb fed the multiplex PCR reads into MiXCR, producing one record per CDR3 protein. The sample lists about 290,000 distinct CDR3 sequences, roughly an eighth occurring once. This clonotype appeared many times.

The specimen was blood. The receptor's source is a woman in her thirties or forties with Graves' hyperthyroidism. The genes are TRBV24-1 and TRBJ1-2; possibly TRBD1 for D (5 bases). CDR3 sequence (DNA): TGTGCCACCAGAGGGGATGTAGACTATGGCTACACCTTC. Translating gives CATRGDVDYGYTF.